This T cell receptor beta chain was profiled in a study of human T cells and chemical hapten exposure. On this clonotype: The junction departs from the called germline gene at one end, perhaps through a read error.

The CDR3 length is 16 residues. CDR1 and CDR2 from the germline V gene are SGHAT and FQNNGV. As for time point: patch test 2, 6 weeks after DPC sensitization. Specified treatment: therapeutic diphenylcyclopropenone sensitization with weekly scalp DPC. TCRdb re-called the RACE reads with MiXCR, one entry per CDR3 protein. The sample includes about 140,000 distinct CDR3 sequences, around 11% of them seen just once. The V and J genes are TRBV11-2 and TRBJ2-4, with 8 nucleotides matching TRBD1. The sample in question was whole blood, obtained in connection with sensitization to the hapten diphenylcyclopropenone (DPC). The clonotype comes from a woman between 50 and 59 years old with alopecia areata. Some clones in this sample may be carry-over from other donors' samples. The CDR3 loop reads CARSSQGELAKNIQYF. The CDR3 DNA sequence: TGTGCCAGGAGCTCACAGGGGGAATTAGCCAAAAACATTCAGTACTTC.